The subject of this entry is one T cell receptor beta chain. The antigen is not known. CDR3 length: 16 residues. V lost 3 bases and J 3 bases, leaving 17 bases between the germline ends. The V gene's germline CDR1 is PRHDT and CDR2 FYEKMQ (reference sequence). TCRdb analysed the reads with MiXCR anew, one entry per CDR3 protein. The repertoire holds about 900,000 distinct CDR3 sequences, with approximately 32% as singletons. This specimen belongs to a study of T cell repertoires in cytomegalovirus infection. Material: cultured CD8+ T cells from PBMCs, obtained from culture after CMV antigen stimulation. This chain uses TRBV13 with TRBJ1-1; D is perhaps TRBD1 (6 bases). The sequence came from a human donor in good health (CMV status not recorded). Some clones in this sample may be carry-over from other donors' samples. The chain's CDR3 is CASSFKDRGAYTEAFF. In DNA, the CDR3 is TGTGCCAGCAGCTTTAAGGATCGGGGGGCATACACTGAAGCTTTCTTT. Combining the CDR3 with reference TRBV13 and TRBJ1-1 gives the whole variable domain AAGVIQSPRHLIKEKRETATLKCYPIPRHDTVYWYQQGPGQDPQFLISFYEKMQSDKGSIPDRFSAQQFSDYHSELNMSSLELGDSALYFCASSFKDRGAYTEAFFGQGTRLTVV.